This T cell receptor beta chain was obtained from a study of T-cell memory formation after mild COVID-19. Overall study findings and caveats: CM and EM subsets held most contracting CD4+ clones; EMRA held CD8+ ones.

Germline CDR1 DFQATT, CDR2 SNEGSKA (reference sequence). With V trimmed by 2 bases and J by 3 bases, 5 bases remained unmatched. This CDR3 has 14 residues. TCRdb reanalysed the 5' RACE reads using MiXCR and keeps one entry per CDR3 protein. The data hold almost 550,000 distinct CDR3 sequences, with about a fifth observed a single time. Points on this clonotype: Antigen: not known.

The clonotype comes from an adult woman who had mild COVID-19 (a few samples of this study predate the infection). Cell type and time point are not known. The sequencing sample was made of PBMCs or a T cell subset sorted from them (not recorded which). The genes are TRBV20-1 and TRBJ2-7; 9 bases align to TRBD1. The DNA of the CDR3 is TGCAGTGCTAGAAATCCGGACAGGGGCTACGAGCAGTACTTC. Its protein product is CSARNPDRGYEQYF.